This T cell receptor beta chain was sequenced during a study of T cell clonotyping in hematopoietic cell transplantation (dated by TCRdb to about 2021). Describing the broader study: Pretransplant recipient samples were obtained after cytoreduction. A total of 135 blood samples were collected in the study from 35 consecutive transplant recipients and their related donors. Recruitment of patients was conducted between late 2015 and January 2017, and follow-up was continued until September 2020 or death. Results the study describes overall, beyond this receptor: Donor and pretransplant recipient Inverse Simpson Index values predicted broader posttransplant TCR repertoire diversity. Recipient repertoires showed only a small fraction of overlap with donor repertoires, and over 97% appeared de novo at the given depth. After transplant, TCR diversity in recipients dropped, and pathologically expanded clonotypes climbed progressively between day 30 and day 180. Sample size was limited, and cells were not sorted, so CD4 and CD8 repertoire contributions could not be separated.

The immunoSEQ assay, a bias-controlled multiplex PCR using V- and J-specific primers, was used to amplify TCR beta CDR3 regions from genomic DNA. In a second PCR step, a proprietary barcode and Illumina adapter sequences were attached to the CDR3 amplicons. An Illumina MiSeq instrument was used for sequencing of the CDR3 libraries. Per the source publication's procedure: Export and quality control were handled in immunoSEQ Analyzer 3.0, while downstream analyses relied on R Bioconductor and Immunarch. Only productive rearrangements within the normalized downsampled data set were used in the calculation of repertoire metrics. Pathologically expanded clonotypes were defined as those larger than 5 templates in the normalized cohort. The Inverse Simpson Index was used to measure repertoire diversity. The non-normalized data set was used for CMV-specificity analyses so that all clonotypes could be captured. TCRdb retrieved this table from immuneACCESS and kept in-frame rearrangements only. Not all clones are present; in checked studies, unresolved V genes account for under half, and no reason is known for the remainder. The DNA was the basis for D and trimming; V, J and clone size are from that table. This sample is represented by more than 25,000 clones; roughly 91% of them were singletons. More than 2% of the sample goes to the ten largest clones.

Points on this clone: No antigen is known for it. No much larger clonotype is one base removed from it; base qualities were not supplied.

The time point label for this specimen denotes: recipient sample about 28 days before transplant, after cytoreduction. Blood samples were obtained from recipients approximately 28 days before transplant and at days 30, 100 and 180 after transplant. Using Nuclei Lysis Solution, genomic DNA was extracted from unfractionated peripheral blood mononuclear cells that were either fresh or cryopreserved. The starting material was peripheral blood mononuclear cells, obtained before stem cell transplant. This TCR was sampled from a man over 45 with acute myeloid leukemia. Some clones in this sample may be carry-over from other donors' samples.

The nucleotide sequence is given as TGCGCCAGCAGCTTGGCGCAGGGGATTACCTACGAGCAGTACTTC. It encodes CASSLAQGITYEQYF. The chain couples TRBV5-1 to TRBJ2-7; the D segment could be TRBD1, given 6 matching bases. Reading from cysteine to phenylalanine, the CDR3 counts 15 amino acids. Only the CDR3 part of the read is kept: 45 bases, read in frame from the first base. CDR1 and CDR2 are drawn from the germline V gene: SGHRS, YFSETQ. V lost 0 bases and J lost 2 bases; the stretch between them is 12 bases long. Supplemented by the reference TRBV5-1 and TRBJ2-7 proteins around the CDR3, the complete variable domain is KAGVTQTPRYLIKTRGQQVTLSCSPISGHRSVSWYQQTPGQGLQFLFEYFSETQRNKGNFPGRFSGRQFSNSRSEMNVSTLELGDSALYLCASSLAQGITYEQYFGPGTRLTVT.